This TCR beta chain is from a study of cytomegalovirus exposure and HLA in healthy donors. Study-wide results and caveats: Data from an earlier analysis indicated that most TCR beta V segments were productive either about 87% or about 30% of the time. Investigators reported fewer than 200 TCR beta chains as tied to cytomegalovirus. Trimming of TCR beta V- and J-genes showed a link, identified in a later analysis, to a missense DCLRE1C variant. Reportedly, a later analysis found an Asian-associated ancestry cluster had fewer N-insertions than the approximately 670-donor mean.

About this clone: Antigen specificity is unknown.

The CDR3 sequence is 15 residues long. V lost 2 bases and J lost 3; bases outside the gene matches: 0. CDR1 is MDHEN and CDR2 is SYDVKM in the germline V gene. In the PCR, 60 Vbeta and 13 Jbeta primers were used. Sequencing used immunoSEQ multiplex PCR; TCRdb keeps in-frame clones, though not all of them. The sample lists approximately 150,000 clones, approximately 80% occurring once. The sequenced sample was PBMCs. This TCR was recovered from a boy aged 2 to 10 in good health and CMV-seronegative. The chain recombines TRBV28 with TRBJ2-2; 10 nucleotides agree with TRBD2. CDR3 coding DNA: TGTGCCAGCAGTTTACTAGCGGGAGACACCGGGGAGCTGTTTTTT. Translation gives CASSLLAGDTGELFF.